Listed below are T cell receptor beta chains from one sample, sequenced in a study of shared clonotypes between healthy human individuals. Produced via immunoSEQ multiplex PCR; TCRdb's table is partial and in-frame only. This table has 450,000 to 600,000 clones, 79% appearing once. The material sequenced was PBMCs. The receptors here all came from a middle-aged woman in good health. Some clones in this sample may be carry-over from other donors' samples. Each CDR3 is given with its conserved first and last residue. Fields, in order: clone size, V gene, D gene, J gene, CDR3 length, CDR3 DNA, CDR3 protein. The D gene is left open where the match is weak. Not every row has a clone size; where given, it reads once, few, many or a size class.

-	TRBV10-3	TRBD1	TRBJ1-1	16	TGTGCCATCAGTGGAGGGACAGGGGGCGCGGACACTGAAGCTTTCTTT	CAISGGTGGADTEAFF
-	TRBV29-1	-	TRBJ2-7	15	TGCAGCGTTGAAGACCTCAGCGGCTACTCCTACGAGCAGTACTTC	CSVEDLSGYSYEQYF
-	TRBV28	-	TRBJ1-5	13	TGTGCCAGCAGCCGGACGGTAAATCAGCCCCAGCATTTT	CASSRTVNQPQHF
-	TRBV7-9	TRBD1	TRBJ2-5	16	TGTGCCAGCAGCTTAGCGCGGACAGGCAGAAAAGAGACCCAGTACTTC	CASSLARTGRKETQYF
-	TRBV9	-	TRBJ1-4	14	TGTGCCAGCAGCGTCGGGACAACTAATGAAAAACTGTTTTTT	CASSVGTTNEKLFF
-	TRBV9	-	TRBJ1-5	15	TGTGCCAGCAGCGTAGACGGATATAGCAATCAGCCCCAGCATTTT	CASSVDGYSNQPQHF
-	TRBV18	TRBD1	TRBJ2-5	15	TGTGCCAGCTCACGTGGACAGGGCAAGCAAGAGACCCAGTACTTC	CASSRGQGKQETQYF
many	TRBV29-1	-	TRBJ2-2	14	TGCAGCGGATATACGGGAGCGAACACCGGGGAGCTGTTTTTT	CSGYTGANTGELFF
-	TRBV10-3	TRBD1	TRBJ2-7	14	TGTGCCATCAGTCCGGGACAGGACACCTACGAGCAGTACTTC	CAISPGQDTYEQYF
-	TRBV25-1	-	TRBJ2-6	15	TGTGCCAGCAGTGACCCTCTCGCTGGGGCCAACGTCCTGACTTTC	CASSDPLAGANVLTF
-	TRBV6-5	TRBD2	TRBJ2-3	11	TGTGCCAGCAGATGGACTAGCGAGCTGTATTTT	CASRWTSELYF
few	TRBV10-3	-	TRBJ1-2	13	TGTGCCATCACTACTCAGGGTGACTATGGCTACACCTTC	CAITTQGDYGYTF
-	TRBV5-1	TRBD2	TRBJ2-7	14	TGCGCCAGCAGCCCGGGGGACTACTCCTACGAGCAGTACTTC	CASSPGDYSYEQYF
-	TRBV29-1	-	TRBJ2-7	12	TGCAGCGTTGAAGATGGGCGTCTCGAGCAGTACTTC	CSVEDGRLEQYF
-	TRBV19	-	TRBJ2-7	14	TGTGCCAGTAGCCTCATCCAGGGGTTCGACGAGCAGTACTTC	CASSLIQGFDEQYF
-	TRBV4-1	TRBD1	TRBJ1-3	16	TGCGCCAGCAGCCCCACGGACAGGGGGCCTGGAAACACCATATATTTT	CASSPTDRGPGNTIYF
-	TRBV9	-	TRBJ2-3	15	TGTGCCAGCAGCATTACTGCTACTAGCACAGATACGCAGTATTTT	CASSITATSTDTQYF
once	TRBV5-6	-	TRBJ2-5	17	TGTGCCAGCAGCTTGGTAGACGGGAGAGGTTTGGGAGAGACCCAGTACTTC	CASSLVDGRGLGETQYF
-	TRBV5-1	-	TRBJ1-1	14	TGCGCCAGCAGCTTGGCGCCGGAGAACACTGAAGCTTTCTTT	CASSLAPENTEAFF
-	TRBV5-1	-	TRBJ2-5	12	TGCGCCAGCAGCGTTACTTCGGAGACCCAGTACTTC	CASSVTSETQYF
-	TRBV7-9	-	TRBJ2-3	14	TGTGCCAGCAGCTTACAAGCGTCGGTAGATACGCAGTATTTT	CASSLQASVDTQYF
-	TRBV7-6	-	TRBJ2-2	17	TGTGCCAGCAGCTTAGCGGGTGGGGGTCCGAACACCGGGGAGCTGTTTTTT	CASSLAGGGPNTGELFF
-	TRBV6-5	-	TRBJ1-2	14	TGTGCCAGCAGCCCATTCACCCCCGGCTATGGCTACACCTTC	CASSPFTPGYGYTF
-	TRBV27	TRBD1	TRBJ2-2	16	TGTGCCAGCAGTTCACACAGGGGGCAGAACACCGGGGAGCTGTTTTTT	CASSSHRGQNTGELFF
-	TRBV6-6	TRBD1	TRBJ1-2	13	TGTGCCAGCAGTCGACAGGGCAGCTATGGCTACACCTTC	CASSRQGSYGYTF
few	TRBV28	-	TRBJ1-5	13	TGTGCCAGCACGGAGGCTGGCAATCAGCCCCAGCATTTT	CASTEAGNQPQHF
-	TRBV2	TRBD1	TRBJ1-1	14	TGTGCCAGCAGCGCCACAGGGGGTATAACTGAAGCTTTCTTT	CASSATGGITEAFF
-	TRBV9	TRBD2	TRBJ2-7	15	TGTGCCAGCAGCGTCCGGACTAGCGGCTCCTACGAGCAGTACTTC	CASSVRTSGSYEQYF
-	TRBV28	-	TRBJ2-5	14	TGTGCCAGCAGTTACGAGGGCTGGCAAGAGACCCAGTACTTC	CASSYEGWQETQYF
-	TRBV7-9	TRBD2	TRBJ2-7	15	TGTGCCAGCAGCCTCCATAGCGGGGGAGTCTACGAGCAGTACTTC	CASSLHSGGVYEQYF
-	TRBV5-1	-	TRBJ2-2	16	TGCGCCAGCAGCTTTGGAGGCGGGACGCTCACCGGGGAGCTGTTTTTT	CASSFGGGTLTGELFF
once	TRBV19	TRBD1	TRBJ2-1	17	TGTGCCAGTAGTAGATCCCTACCGGGACAGGGTTACAATGAGCAGTTCTTC	CASSRSLPGQGYNEQFF
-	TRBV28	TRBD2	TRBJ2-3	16	TGTGCCAGCAGTTTAGCCCCTAGCGGGAGGGCAGATACGCAGTATTTT	CASSLAPSGRADTQYF
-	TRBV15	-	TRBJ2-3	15	TGTGCCACCAGCAGAGATAGTAGCGGCACAGATACGCAGTATTTT	CATSRDSSGTDTQYF
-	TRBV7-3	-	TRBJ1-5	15	TGTGCCAGCAGCCCTCGCGCTGGATTCTTCCAGCCCCAGCATTTT	CASSPRAGFFQPQHF
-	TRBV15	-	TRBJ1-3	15	TGTGCCACCAGCAGGGACAGCGTTTCTGGAAACACCATATATTTT	CATSRDSVSGNTIYF
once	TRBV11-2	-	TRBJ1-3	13	TGTGCCAGCAGCCTTCCCGTTGAGGACACCATATATTTT	CASSLPVEDTIYF
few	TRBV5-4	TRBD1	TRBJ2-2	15	TGTGCCAGCAGCTCGGGACAGAATCGGGCCGGGGAGCTGTTTTTT	CASSSGQNRAGELFF
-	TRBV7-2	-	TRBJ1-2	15	TGTGCCAGCAGCCCTCTCTCCGGGACACACTATGGCTACACCTTC	CASSPLSGTHYGYTF
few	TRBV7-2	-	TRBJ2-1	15	TGTGCCAGCAGCTCCCCGGGACTGACCTACAATGAGCAGTTCTTC	CASSSPGLTYNEQFF
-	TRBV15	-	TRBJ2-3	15	TGTGCCACCAGCAGGGGGCTGGGATGGACAGATACGCAGTATTTT	CATSRGLGWTDTQYF